The present T cell receptor beta chain was sequenced within a study of blood T cell repertoires in COVID-19 (dated by TCRdb to the early 2020s). About the study as a whole: The collaborator samples originated in the United States, Italy and Spain and spanned the acute and convalescent phases of COVID-19. Sample metadata almost always included a de-identified subject ID, COVID-19 status, age in years and sex. Subjects who had been exposed to COVID-19, were actively infected with it, or had recovered from it provided the deeply sampled blood TCRbeta repertoires that made up the dataset. The samples were drawn from the first 160 participants of the ongoing ImmuneRACE study and from under 1,500 subjects provided by 6 global collaborators. A freely available public database, intended as a resource for researchers studying the immune response to SARS-CoV-2, is where the repertoires were released. The material from the prospective study consisted of cDNA or gDNA derived from T cells, B-cell-depleted T cells, or PBMCs. HLA class I and class II types, where available, came from metadata supplied by the sample provider rather than from assay-based typing.

V and J are trimmed by 6 bases and 3 bases, and the gene matches miss 12 bases of the junction. From its cysteine to its phenylalanine, the CDR3 spans 18 amino acids. The kept DNA is CDR3 alone, 54 bases in frame from the first base. The germline V gene (reference sequence) specifies LNHDA as CDR1 and SQIVND as CDR2. Collaborating institutions collected whole blood in K2EDTA tubes following their own protocols. For TCRbeta analysis, collaborator samples were shipped as frozen whole blood, as isolated PBMCs, or as DNA extracted from either sample type. TCRbeta CDR3 regions were amplified from genomic DNA using the immunoSEQ Assay, a bias-controlled multiplex PCR. From the authors' description of their analysis: The number of nucleated cells in each sample was estimated by amplification of reference gene primers within the assay. To quantify the absolute abundance of each unique TCRbeta CDR3 rearrangement, sequence reads were collapsed and filtered. For each sample, productive Simpson clonality was calculated by taking the square root of Simpson's diversity index across productive rearrangements. Sourced from immuneACCESS, this table was stored by TCRdb with only in-frame sequences that have V and J called. A share of the clones is absent; for the studies checked, an unresolved V gene accounts for under half, and the remainder has no known explanation. The DNA gave D and trimming, while V, J and clone size come from that table. This sample comprises 150,000 or so clones, about four fifths of them detected only once. Approximately 16% of the sample is held by the ten biggest clonotypes.

A word on this clone: Its antigen is not yet known. No much larger clone exists at a distance of one base, and base qualities are not known.

What the study reported, not specific to this receptor: The amount of clinical and demographic metadata varied by source and participant and was provided uncurated.

This receptor chain uses TRBV19 and TRBJ2-2, with 11 junctional bases fitting TRBD2. The specimen sequenced was peripheral blood. The sequence came from a human donor with acute or convalescent COVID-19. The donor label of this sample is uncertain. The nucleotide sequence reads as follows: TGTGCCAGTAGCCCCGGGGGGCTAGCGGGGGGATACACCGGGGAGCTGTTTTTT. It translates as CASSPGGLAGGYTGELFF.